The T cell receptor (beta chain) under discussion was sequenced for a study of blood T cell repertoires in COVID-19. For the study at large: Sites across the United States, Italy and Spain contributed samples from acute and convalescent COVID-19.

Sequenced by immunoSEQ multiplex PCR; TCRdb stores in-frame clones only, minus some. The table includes under 70,000 clones, 80% to 85% detected once. Germline V CDR1 and CDR2: ENHRY, SYGVKD. This CDR3 region has 12 residues. Trimming pared 4 bases from V and 6 bases from J, leaving 9 bases between. The sample taken for sequencing was peripheral blood. The clonotype was recovered from an elderly woman with acute or convalescent COVID-19. The chain is built from TRBV10-3 and TRBJ1-1; unclear D gene. The DNA for the CDR3 is TGTGCCATCAGTGGGAGCGGAGCTGAAGCTTTCTTT. Amino acids: CAISGSGAEAFF.